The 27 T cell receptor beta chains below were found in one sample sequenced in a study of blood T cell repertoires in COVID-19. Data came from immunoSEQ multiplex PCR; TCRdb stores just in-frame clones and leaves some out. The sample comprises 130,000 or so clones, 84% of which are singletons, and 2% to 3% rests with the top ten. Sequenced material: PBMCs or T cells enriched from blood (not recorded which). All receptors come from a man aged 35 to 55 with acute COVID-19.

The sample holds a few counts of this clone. The CDR3, as DNA: TGTGCCAGCAGTGAAGAGTCGGGACACAACTATGGCTACACCTTC. It specifies CASSEESGHNYGYTF. The chain couples TRBV2 to TRBJ1-2; D is possibly TRBD1 (6 bases). Between the trimmed V and J ends, which lost 1 base and 2 bases, there was a span of 11 bases. This CDR3 has 15 amino acids. Germline V CDR1 and CDR2: SNHLY, FYNNEI.

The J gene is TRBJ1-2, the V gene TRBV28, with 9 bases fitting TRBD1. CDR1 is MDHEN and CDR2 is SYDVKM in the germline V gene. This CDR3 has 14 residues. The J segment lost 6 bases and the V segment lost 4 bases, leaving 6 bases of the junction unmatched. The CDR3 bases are TGTGCCAGCAGTTCCGGACAGGGGTGGGATGGCTACACCTTC. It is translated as CASSSGQGWDGYTF.

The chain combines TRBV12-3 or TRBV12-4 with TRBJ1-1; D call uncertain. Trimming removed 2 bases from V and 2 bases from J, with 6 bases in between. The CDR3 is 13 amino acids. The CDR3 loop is CASSLKTNTEAFF. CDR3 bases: TGTGCCAGCAGTTTAAAGACTAACACTGAAGCTTTCTTT.

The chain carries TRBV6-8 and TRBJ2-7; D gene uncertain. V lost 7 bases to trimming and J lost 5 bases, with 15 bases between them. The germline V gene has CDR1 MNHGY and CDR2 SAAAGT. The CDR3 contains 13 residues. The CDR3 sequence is CASTCPGADEQYF. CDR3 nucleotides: TGTGCCAGCACGTGTCCTGGAGCCGACGAGCAGTACTTC.

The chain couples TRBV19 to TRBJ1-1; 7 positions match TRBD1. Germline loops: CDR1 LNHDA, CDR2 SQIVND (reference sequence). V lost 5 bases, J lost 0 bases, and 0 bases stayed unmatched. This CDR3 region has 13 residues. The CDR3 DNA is TGTGCCAGTAGTGACAGGGTGAACACTGAAGCTTTCTTT. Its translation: CASSDRVNTEAFF.

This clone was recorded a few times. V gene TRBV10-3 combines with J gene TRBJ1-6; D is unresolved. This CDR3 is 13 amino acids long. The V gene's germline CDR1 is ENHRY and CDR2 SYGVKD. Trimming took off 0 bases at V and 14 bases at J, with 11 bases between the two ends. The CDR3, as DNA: TGTGCCATCAGTGAGTCGGAGGGCTCAACCCTCCACTTT. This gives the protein CAISESEGSTLHF.

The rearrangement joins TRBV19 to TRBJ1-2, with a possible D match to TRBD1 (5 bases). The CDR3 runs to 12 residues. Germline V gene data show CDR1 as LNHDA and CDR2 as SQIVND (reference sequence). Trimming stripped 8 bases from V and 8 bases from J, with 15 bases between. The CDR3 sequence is CASVGRGKGYTF. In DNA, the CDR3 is TGTGCCAGTGTGGGGCGGGGGAAGGGCTACACCTTC. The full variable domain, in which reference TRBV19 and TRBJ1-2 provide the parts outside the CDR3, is DGGITQSPKYLFRKEGQNVTLSCEQNLNHDAMYWYRQDPGQGLRLIYYSQIVNDFQKGDIAEGYSVSREKKESFPLTVTSAQKNPTAFYLCASVGRGKGYTFGSGTRLTVV.

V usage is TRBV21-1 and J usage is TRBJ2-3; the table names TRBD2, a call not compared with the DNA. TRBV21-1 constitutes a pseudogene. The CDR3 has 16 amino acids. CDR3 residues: CASTKGYRPGVDTQYF. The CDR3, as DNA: TGTGCCAGCACAAAGGGGTACAGACCGGGGGTAGATACGCAGTATTTT.

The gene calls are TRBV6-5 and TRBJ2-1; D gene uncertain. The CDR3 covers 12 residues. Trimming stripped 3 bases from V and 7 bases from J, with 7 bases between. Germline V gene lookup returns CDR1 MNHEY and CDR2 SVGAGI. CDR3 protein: CASSYVGNEQFF. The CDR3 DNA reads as TGTGCCAGCAGTTATGTCGGGAATGAGCAGTTCTTC.

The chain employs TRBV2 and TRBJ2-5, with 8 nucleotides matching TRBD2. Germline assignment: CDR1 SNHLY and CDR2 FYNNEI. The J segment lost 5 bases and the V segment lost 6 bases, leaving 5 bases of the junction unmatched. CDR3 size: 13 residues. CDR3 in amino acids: CASSGGAGETQYF. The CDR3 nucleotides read TGTGCCAGCAGCGGGGGGGCCGGGGAGACCCAGTACTTC.

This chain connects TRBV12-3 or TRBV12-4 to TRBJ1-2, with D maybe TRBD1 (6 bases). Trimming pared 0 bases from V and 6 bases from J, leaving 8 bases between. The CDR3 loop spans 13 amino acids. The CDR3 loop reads CASSLAGGDGYTF. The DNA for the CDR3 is TGTGCCAGCAGTTTAGCAGGGGGGGATGGCTACACCTTC.

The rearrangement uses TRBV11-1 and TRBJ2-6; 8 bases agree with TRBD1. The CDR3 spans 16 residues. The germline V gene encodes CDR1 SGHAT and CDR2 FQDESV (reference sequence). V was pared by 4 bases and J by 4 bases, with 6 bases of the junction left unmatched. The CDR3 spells CASSSQGAAGANVLTF. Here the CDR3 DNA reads TGTGCCAGCAGCTCGCAGGGGGCGGCCGGGGCCAACGTCCTGACTTTC.

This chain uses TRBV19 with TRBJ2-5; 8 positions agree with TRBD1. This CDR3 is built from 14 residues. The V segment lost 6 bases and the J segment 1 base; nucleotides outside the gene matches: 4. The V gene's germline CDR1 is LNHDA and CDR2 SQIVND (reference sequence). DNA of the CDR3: TGTGCCAGTAGCCGAACAGGGGGCCAAGAGACCCAGTACTTC. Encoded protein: CASSRTGGQETQYF.

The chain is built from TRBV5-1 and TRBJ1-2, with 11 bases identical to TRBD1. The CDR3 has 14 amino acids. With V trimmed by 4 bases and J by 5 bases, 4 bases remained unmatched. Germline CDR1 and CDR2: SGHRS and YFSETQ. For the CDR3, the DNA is TGCGCCAGCAGCGAAGGGACAGGGGGATATGGCTACACCTTC. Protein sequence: CASSEGTGGYGYTF.

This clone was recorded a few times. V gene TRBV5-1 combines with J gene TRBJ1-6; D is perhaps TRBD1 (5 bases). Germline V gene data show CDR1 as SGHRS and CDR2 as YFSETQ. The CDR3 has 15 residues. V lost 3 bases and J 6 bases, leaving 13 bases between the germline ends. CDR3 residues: CASSSGPGGNSPLHF. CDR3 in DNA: TGCGCCAGCAGCTCCGGCCCGGGGGGTAATTCACCCCTCCACTTT.

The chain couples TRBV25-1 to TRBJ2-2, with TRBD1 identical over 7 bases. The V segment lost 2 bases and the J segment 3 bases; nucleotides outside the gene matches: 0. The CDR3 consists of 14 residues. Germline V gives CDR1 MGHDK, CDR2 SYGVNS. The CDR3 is CASSEDRDTGELFF. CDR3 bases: TGTGCCAGCAGTGAAGACAGGGACACCGGGGAGCTGTTTTTT.

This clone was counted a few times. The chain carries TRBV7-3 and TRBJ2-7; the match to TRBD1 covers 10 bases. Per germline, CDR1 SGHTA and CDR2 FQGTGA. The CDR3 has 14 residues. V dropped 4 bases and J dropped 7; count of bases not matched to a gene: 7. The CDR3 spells CASSSDRGQGEQYF. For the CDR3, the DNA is TGTGCCAGCAGCTCCGACAGGGGGCAAGGAGAGCAGTACTTC. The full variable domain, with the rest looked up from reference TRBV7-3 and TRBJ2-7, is GAGVSQTPSNKVTEKGKYVELRCDPISGHTALYWYRQSLGQGPEFLIYFQGTGAADDSGLPNDRFFAVRPEGSVSTLKIQRTERGDSAVYLCASSSDRGQGEQYFGPGTRLTVT.

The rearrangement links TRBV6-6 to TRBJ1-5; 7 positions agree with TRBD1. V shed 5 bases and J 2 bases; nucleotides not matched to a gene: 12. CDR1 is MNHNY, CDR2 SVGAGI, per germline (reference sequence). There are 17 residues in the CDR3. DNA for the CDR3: TGTGCCAGCAGTCGGGGCACAGGGGTAGAGGGCAATCAGCCCCAGCATTTT. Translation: CASSRGTGVEGNQPQHF.

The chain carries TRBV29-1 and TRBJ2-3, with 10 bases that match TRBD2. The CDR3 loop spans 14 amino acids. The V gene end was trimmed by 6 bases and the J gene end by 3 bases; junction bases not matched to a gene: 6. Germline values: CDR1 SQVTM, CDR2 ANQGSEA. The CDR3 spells CSVSISGGTDTQYF. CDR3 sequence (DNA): TGCAGCGTCTCGATTAGCGGGGGGACAGATACGCAGTATTTT.

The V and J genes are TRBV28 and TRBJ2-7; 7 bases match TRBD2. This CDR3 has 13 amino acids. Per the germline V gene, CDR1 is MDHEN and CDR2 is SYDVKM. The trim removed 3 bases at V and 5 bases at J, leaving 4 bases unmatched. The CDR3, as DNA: TGTGCCAGCAGTTTGGGGGGGAGAAACGAGCAGTACTTC. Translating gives CASSLGGRNEQYF.

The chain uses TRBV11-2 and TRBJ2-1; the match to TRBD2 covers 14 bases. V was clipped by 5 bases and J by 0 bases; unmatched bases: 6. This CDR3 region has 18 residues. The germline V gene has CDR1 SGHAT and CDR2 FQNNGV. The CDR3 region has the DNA TGTGCCAGCAGCCTGACTAGCGGGAGGGTAAGCTCCTACAATGAGCAGTTCTTC. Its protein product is CASSLTSGRVSSYNEQFF.

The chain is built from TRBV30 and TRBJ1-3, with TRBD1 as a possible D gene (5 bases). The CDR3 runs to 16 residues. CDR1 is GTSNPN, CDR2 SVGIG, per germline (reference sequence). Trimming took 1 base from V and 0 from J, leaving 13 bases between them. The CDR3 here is CAWSAGGGASGNTIYF. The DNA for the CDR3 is TGTGCCTGGAGTGCCGGGGGGGGAGCCTCTGGAAACACCATATATTTT.

This CDR3 reads CASSPGQGASETQYF. The DNA of the CDR3 is TGTGCCAGCAGTCCGGGACAGGGGGCCTCAGAGACCCAGTACTTC. The chain uses TRBV2 and TRBJ2-5; TRBD1 matches at 12 bases. The CDR3 length is 15 residues. V was pared by 5 bases and J by 4 bases, with 5 bases of the junction left unmatched. In germline, CDR1 is SNHLY, CDR2 FYNNEI.

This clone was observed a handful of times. CDR3 coding DNA: TGTGCCAGTAGTATAGGAGGGGCAGGGGGCTATCAGCCCCAGCATTTT. This encodes CASSIGGAGGYQPQHF. The gene calls are TRBV19 and TRBJ1-5, with 8 bases matching TRBD1. This CDR3 is 16 amino acids long. With 1 base clipped from V and 5 bases from J, the junction kept 7 bases outside the gene matches. CDR1 is LNHDA and CDR2 is SQIVND in the germline V gene (reference sequence). The full variable domain, completed using reference TRBV19 and TRBJ1-5, is DGGITQSPKYLFRKEGQNVTLSCEQNLNHDAMYWYRQDPGQGLRLIYYSQIVNDFQKGDIAEGYSVSREKKESFPLTVTSAQKNPTAFYLCASSIGGAGGYQPQHFGDGTRLSIL.

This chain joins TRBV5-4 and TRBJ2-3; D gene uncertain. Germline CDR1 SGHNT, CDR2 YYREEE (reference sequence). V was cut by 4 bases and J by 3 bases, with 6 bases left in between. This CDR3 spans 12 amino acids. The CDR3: CASSVSTDTQYF. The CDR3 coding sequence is TGTGCCAGCAGCGTATCGACAGATACGCAGTATTTT.

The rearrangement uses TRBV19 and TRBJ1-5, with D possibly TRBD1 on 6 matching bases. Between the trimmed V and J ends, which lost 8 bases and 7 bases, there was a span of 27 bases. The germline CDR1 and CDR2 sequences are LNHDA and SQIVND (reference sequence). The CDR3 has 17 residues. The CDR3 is CASSEVPQGIGKQPQHF. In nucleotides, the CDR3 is TGTGCCAGTTCCGAGGTGCCCCAGGGGATTGGTAAGCAGCCCCAGCATTTT.

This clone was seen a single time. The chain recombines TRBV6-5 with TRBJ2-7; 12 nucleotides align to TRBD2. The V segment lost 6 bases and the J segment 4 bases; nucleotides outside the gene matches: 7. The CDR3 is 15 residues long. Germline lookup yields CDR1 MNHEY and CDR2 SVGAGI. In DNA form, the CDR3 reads TGTGCCAGCAGCATAGCTAGCGGGAGGGCTTACGAGCAGTACTTC. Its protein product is CASSIASGRAYEQYF.